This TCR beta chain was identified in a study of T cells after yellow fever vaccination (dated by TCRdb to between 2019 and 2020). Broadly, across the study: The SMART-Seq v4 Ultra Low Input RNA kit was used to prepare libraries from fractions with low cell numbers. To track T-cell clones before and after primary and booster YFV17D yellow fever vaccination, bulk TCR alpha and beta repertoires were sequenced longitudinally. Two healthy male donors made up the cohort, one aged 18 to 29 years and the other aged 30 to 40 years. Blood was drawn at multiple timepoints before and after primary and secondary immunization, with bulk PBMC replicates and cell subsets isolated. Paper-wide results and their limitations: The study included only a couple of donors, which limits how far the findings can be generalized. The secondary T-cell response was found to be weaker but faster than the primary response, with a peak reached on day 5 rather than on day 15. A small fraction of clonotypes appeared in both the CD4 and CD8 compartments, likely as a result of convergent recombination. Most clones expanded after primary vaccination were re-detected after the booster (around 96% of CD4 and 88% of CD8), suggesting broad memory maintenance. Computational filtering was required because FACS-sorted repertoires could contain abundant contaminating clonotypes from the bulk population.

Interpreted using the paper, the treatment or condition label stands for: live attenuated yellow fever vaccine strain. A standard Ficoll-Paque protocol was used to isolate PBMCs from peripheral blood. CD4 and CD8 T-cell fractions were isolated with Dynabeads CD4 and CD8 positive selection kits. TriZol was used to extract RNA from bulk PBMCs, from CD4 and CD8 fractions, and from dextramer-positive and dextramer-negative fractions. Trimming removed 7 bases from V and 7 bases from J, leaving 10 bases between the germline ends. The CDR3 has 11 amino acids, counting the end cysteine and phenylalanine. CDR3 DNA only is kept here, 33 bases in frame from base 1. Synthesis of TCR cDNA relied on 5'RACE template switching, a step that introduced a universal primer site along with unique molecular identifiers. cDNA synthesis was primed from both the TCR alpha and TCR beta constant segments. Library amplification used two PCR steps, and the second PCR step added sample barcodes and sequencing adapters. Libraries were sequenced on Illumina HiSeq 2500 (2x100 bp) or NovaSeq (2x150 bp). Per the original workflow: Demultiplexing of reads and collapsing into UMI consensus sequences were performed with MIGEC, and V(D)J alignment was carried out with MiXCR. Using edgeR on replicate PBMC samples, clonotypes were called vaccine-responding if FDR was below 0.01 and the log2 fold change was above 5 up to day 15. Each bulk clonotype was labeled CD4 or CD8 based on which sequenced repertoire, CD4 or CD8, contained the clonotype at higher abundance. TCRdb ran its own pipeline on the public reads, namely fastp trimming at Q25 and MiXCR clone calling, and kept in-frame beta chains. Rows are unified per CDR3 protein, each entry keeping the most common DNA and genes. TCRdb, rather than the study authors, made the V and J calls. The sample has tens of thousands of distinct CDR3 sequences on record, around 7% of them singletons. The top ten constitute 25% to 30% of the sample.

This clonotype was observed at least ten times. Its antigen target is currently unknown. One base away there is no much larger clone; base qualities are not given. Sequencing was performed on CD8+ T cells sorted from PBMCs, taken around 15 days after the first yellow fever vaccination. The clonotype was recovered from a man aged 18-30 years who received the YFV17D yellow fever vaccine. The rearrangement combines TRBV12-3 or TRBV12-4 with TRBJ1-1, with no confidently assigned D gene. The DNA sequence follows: TGTGCCAGCACCTCGGCCGGTGAAGCTTTCTTT. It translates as CASTSAGEAFF.